The rows below give T cell receptor beta chains drawn from one sample of a study of post-analysis software for immune sequencing data. From the PCR reads, TCRdb called clonotypes with MiXCR, one entry per CDR3 protein. The sample consists of almost 700,000 distinct CDR3 sequences, 59% of them appearing once. The specimen was blood. The receptor source for this set is a girl aged 2-10 years with multiple sclerosis. CDR3s include the opening cysteine and the closing phenylalanine or tryptophan. D genes are given only for firm matches.

j_call v_call d_call cdr3_aa
TRBJ2-1 TRBV5-1 TRBD2 CASRSGLADNNEQFF
TRBJ2-7 TRBV12-3/TRBV12-4 NA CASSLGPLPADLYEQYF
TRBJ1-1 TRBV12-3/TRBV12-4 NA CASSPRWKAFF
TRBJ2-7 TRBV12-3/TRBV12-4 NA CASSFGSLTYEQYF
TRBJ2-3 TRBV11-1 TRBD1 CASSSWTGGKTDTQYF
TRBJ2-4 TRBV7-2 TRBD1 CASSLVAWGPGGLNIQYF
TRBJ2-2 TRBV28 TRBD2 CASQSGRASGELFF
TRBJ1-6 TRBV7-9 NA CASSPREESNSPLHF
TRBJ1-1 TRBV29-1 NA CSYGGGNTEAFF
TRBJ1-5 TRBV20-1 NA CSARAEQGPNQPQHF
TRBJ2-1 TRBV7-3 TRBD2 CASSLLAGVPNEQFF
TRBJ1-2 TRBV3-1 NA CASSQEGADYGYTF
TRBJ1-2 TRBV29-1 NA CSVGGGNGYTF
TRBJ2-3 TRBV10-3 TRBD1 CAISGPTGEGTDTQYF
TRBJ1-2 TRBV11-2 NA CASSLEGQEKFLQLPNYGYTF
TRBJ2-3 TRBV5-1 NA CASSPKLGQPGDTQYF
TRBJ1-5 TRBV6-5 TRBD1 CASSTGGNQPQHF
TRBJ2-1 TRBV5-1 NA CASSLEAGVGEQVF
TRBJ2-3 TRBV7-9 NA CASGDSGGPSTDTQYF
TRBJ2-5 TRBV20-1 NA CSAQQETQYF
TRBJ1-1 TRBV5-1 NA CASSFDRSTEAFF
TRBJ1-1 TRBV4-1 NA CASSQLFVTRRDTEAFF
TRBJ1-3 TRBV10-3 NA CAIGGQQDTIYF
TRBJ2-1 TRBV29-1 TRBD1 CANRDRGWGEQFF
TRBJ2-3 TRBV2 NA CASSDIGRDTQYF
TRBJ2-3 TRBV12-3/TRBV12-4 TRBD2 CASSPPSSGGLRGTDTQYF
TRBJ1-2 TRBV6-2/TRBV6-3 NA CASSYASGHGYTF
TRBJ2-7 TRBV12-3/TRBV12-4 NA CASRDRYEQYF
TRBJ2-6 TRBV9 TRBD1 CASSATGTRSGANVLTF
TRBJ1-1 TRBV4-3 TRBD1 CASSQAGQGPWNTEAFF
TRBJ2-1 TRBV5-1 TRBD1 CASSLVGTGGNEQFF
TRBJ2-2 TRBV9 NA CASSVEVGPPANTGELFF
TRBJ2-3 TRBV20-1 NA CSAKLVTDTQYF
TRBJ2-3 TRBV29-1 NA CSVEGRQGSGDTQYF
TRBJ2-7 TRBV6-6 NA CASSYRNDGVNTQYF
TRBJ2-3 TRBV5-1 NA CASSPQGRDTQYF
TRBJ2-7 TRBV5-5 NA CASSLGPEGIYGQYF
TRBJ2-2 TRBV7-7 NA CASSLDRATGELFF
TRBJ2-7 TRBV19 NA CASSSTVTYEQYF
TRBJ1-5 TRBV6-5 TRBD1 CASRTGDQPQHF
TRBJ1-5 TRBV6-4 NA CASSDEINQPQHF
TRBJ2-1 TRBV5-1 TRBD2 CASSLVWAGGENEQFF
TRBJ2-5 TRBV29-1 NA CSVNRGALETQYF
TRBJ1-2 TRBV5-5 NA CASRRGDSNYGYTF
NA TRBV25-1 TRBD2 CASNSGGDNYEQYF
TRBJ1-2 TRBV5-1 TRBD1 CASSSLTGGDYGYTF
TRBJ1-6 TRBV27 TRBD1 CASSPGTGPYSPLHF
TRBJ2-3 TRBV4-3 TRBD2 CASSQEYRGTSGGWDTQYF
TRBJ2-1 TRBV11-2 NA CASSPLTPQKETQFF
TRBJ2-4 TRBV15 NA CATSRGGDSSTKYF
TRBJ2-3 TRBV5-5 NA CASSPGGAIDTQYF
TRBJ1-4 TRBV15 TRBD1 CATTRTIDRANEKLFF
TRBJ2-3 TRBV7-2 NA CASSPLRPGTDTQYF
TRBJ2-7 TRBV12-3/TRBV12-4 NA CASSLRSGPYEQYF
TRBJ1-2 TRBV29-1 NA CSVTDSPYGYTF